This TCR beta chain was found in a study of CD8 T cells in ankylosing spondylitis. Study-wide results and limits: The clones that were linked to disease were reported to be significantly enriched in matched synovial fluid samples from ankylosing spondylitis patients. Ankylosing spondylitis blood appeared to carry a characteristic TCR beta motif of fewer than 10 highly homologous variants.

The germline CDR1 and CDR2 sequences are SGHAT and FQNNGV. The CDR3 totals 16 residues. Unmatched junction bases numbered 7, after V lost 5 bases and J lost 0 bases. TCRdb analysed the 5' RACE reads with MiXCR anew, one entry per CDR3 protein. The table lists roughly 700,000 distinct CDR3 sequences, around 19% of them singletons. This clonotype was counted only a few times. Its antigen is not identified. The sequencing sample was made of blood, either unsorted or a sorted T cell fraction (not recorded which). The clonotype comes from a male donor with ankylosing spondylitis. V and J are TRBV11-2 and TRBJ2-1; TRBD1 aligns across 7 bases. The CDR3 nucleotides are TGTGCCAGCAGCCCAGAGACAGGGAGCTCCTACAATGAGCAGTTCTTC. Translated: CASSPETGSSYNEQFF.